The table lists the clone carrying this T cell receptor (beta chain) with a few counts. Germline V CDR1 and CDR2: SGHTA, FQGTGA. The trim removed 5 bases at V and 3 bases at J, leaving 6 bases unmatched. The CDR3 length is 16 residues. This sample was taken from a study of T cells after yellow fever vaccination. TCRdb redid the calling of the 5' RACE reads with MiXCR, one entry per CDR3 protein. The sample records 150,000 to 200,000 distinct CDR3 sequences, around 7.2% being singletons. Specimen: CD4+ T cells sorted from PBMCs, collected 5 to 6 days after the first yellow fever vaccination. This clonotype was sampled from a man between 18 and 35 years old who received the YFV17D yellow fever vaccine. This sequence joins TRBV7-3 and TRBJ2-2; 10 bases agree with TRBD2. In DNA, the CDR3 is TGTGCCAGCAGCCCCATAGCGGGGGGTTACACCGGGGAGCTGTTTTTT. Translation: CASSPIAGGYTGELFF. The full variable domain, completed using reference TRBV7-3 and TRBJ2-2, is GAGVSQTPSNKVTEKGKYVELRCDPISGHTALYWYRQSLGQGPEFLIYFQGTGAADDSGLPNDRFFAVRPEGSVSTLKIQRTERGDSAVYLCASSPIAGGYTGELFFGEGSRLTVL.